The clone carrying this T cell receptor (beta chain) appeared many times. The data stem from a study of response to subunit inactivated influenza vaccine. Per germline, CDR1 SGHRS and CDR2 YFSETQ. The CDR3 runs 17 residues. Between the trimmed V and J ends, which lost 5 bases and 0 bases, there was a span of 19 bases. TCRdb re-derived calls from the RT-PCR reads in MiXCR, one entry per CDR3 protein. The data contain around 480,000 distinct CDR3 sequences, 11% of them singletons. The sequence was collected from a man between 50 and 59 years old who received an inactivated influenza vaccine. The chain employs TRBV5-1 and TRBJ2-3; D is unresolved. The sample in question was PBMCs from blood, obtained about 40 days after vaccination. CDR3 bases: TGCGCCAGCAGGCTCACTGGAGTTACGGCAAGCACAGATACGCAGTATTTT. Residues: CASRLTGVTASTDTQYF.